Given below is one TCR beta chain in context. Its specificity is unknown. 5'RACE primed at constant segments yielded TCR alpha and TCR beta cDNA libraries bearing sample barcodes and UMIs. TCRdb ran MiXCR on the 5' RACE reads and lists one entry per CDR3 protein. The data show about 400,000 distinct CDR3 sequences, with roughly 18% seen just once and roughly a fifth held by the top ten. The data derive from a study of T-cell memory formation after mild COVID-19. Turning to the study itself: The two donors had largely donor-specific TCR clusters. Findings and caveats of the study: Mainly CM and EM harbored the contracting CD4+ clones; mainly EMRA harbored the CD8+ ones. Day 15 to 85 contracting clones showed balanced CD4/CD8; day 15 to 37 expanders favored CD4+.

Germline CDR1 and CDR2: LGHNA and YSLEER. The CDR3 runs to 14 residues. The trim removed 4 bases at V and 2 bases at J, leaving 3 bases unmatched. The chain combines TRBV4-3 with TRBJ2-3, with TRBD1 matching 7 bases. Input material: PBMCs or a T cell subset sorted from them (not recorded which). This receptor was obtained from a man younger than 35 who had mild COVID-19 (a few samples of this study predate the infection). Cell type and time point are not known. The CDR3 spells CASSRDRDTDTQYF. Written as DNA, the CDR3 is TGCGCCAGCAGCCGGGACAGAGACACAGATACGCAGTATTTT.